The rows below give T cell receptor beta chains drawn from one sample of a study of CD8+CD57+ T cells in acquired aplastic anemia. Each CDR3 protein gets one entry after TCRdb re-called the reads with MiXCR. The sample comprises 400,000 to 500,000 distinct CDR3 sequences, just under 70% of which are singletons, and approximately 3.9% rests with the top ten. The specimen sequenced was sorted CD4+, CD8+, or CD8+CD57+ T cells (not recorded which) from PBMCs. These receptors originate from a human donor in good health, serving as a control. Both conserved end residues are part of each CDR3. The order of the fields is D gene, J gene, clone size, V gene, CDR3 protein, CDR3 DNA. The D gene is left open where the match is weak. The size field is filled for only some rows; it gives once, few, many or a size class.

- | TRBJ2-5 | - | TRBV5-5 | CASSSWGAGHETQYF | TGTGCCAGCAGCAGCTGGGGGGCCGGCCATGAGACCCAGTACTTC
- | TRBJ2-7 | - | TRBV7-3 | CASSVSLEGTDEQYF | TGTGCCAGCAGCGTATCCCTCGAGGGCACCGACGAGCAGTACTTC
- | TRBJ1-2 | - | TRBV20-1 | CSASNDPGLYGYTF | TGCAGTGCTAGTAATGACCCGGGGTTGTATGGCTACACCTTC
TRBD1 | TRBJ2-7 | - | TRBV20-1 | CSARGPGQNKYF | TGCAGTGCTAGAGGTCCGGGACAGAACAAGTACTTC
- | TRBJ2-2 | - | TRBV7-9 | CASSLEMNTEAFFFF | TGTGCCAGCAGCTTGGAGATGAACACTGAAGCTTTCTTTTTTTTT
- | TRBJ1-1 | once | TRBV7-2 | CASSILGSPEAFF | TGCGCCAGCAGCATATTGGGGAGCCCTGAAGCTTTCTTT
TRBD1 | TRBJ2-1 | - | TRBV5-6 | CASSLSVGQGINEQFF | TGTGCCAGCAGCTTGAGCGTGGGACAGGGAATCAATGAGCAGTTCTTC
- | TRBJ2-2 | - | TRBV5-1 | CASSSGSAEEELFF | TGCGCCAGCAGCTCCGGCTCCGCCGAGGAGGAGCTGTTTTTT
- | TRBJ1-6 | - | TRBV2 | CASSVGADDSPLHF | TGTGCCAGCAGTGTGGGAGCCGATGATTCACCCCTCCACTTT
- | TRBJ2-3 | many | TRBV10-3 | CAITGTDTQYF | TGTGCCATCACAGGTACAGATACGCAGTATTTT
- | TRBJ1-1 | - | TRBV9 | CASSEGTGREALF | TGTGCCAGCAGCGAAGGGACGGGGCGTGAAGCCCTCTTT
TRBD1 | TRBJ1-1 | - | TRBV5-1 | CASSPTGPSSAFF | TGCGCCAGCAGCCCGACAGGGCCGTCCTCAGCTTTCTTT
- | TRBJ1-2 | - | TRBV25-1 | CASSATNYGYTF | TGTGCCAGCAGTGCCACAAACTATGGCTACACCTTC
- | TRBJ2-7 | - | TRBV7-9 | CASSPGPTCNSEQYF | TGCGCCAGCAGCCCCGGGCCGACATGCAACTCAGAGCAGTACTTC